This T cell receptor (beta chain) was identified during a study of beta chain features in type 1 diabetes. Study-level results: All four CD4+ subsets of Type 1 diabetes patients contained TCRB CDR3s that were moderately but significantly shorter.

Expressed TCRB transcripts were sequenced after all isolated RNA was converted to cDNA. Clones were read by immunoSEQ multiplex PCR, and TCRdb kept only the in-frame ones, dropping some. The table records under 300,000 clones, 11% to 15% of them present only once. This clone was counted a few times. Its antigen is currently unknown. This sequence was found in a man aged 30 to 39 with type 1 diabetes. The material sequenced was naive CD4+ T cells from blood.

The CDR3 DNA follows: TGTGCCAGCAGTCGGTCCACTAACTATGGCTACACCTTC. Translation gives CASSRSTNYGYTF. The chain uses TRBV6-5 and TRBJ1-2; no clear D. Between the trimmed V and J ends, which lost 5 bases and 0 bases, there was a span of 7 bases. The V gene's germline CDR1 is MNHEY and CDR2 SVGAGI. This CDR3 comprises 13 residues.